These 31 T cell receptor beta chains were sequenced from one sample in a study of persistence of HIV-infected CD4 T cells. Sequencing used immunoSEQ version 4 in survey mode. TCRdb keeps only in-frame clones here, not all; method: immunoSEQ multiplex PCR. Among 50,000 to 65,000 clones listed, just under 75% were seen once. Overlapping HIV-1 Gag 15-mer peptides at about 1 ug per peptide per mL were used. CD40L-negative CD69-negative CD45RO-high memory CD4+ T cells were sorted as populations depleted of antigen-responding cells. What these receptors recognize is not known. Sequenced here: CD4+ T cells sorted from PBMCs after roughly 18-hour stimulation, sampled from a patient who received antiretroviral therapy. These TCRs come from an adult man with HIV who was CMV-seropositive.

This chain joins TRBV19 and TRBJ1-1, with D tentatively TRBD1 (6 bases). From germline, CDR1 is LNHDA and CDR2 SQIVND (reference sequence). V was clipped by 6 bases and J by 4 bases, with 12 bases between them. This CDR3 is built from 13 residues. The CDR3 here is CASRERGSTEAFF. CDR3 sequence (DNA): TGTGCCAGTAGGGAGAGGGGGAGCACTGAAGCTTTCTTT.

This chain uses TRBV6-5 with TRBJ1-5; tentative D call: TRBD1 (6 bases). The germline V gene encodes CDR1 MNHEY and CDR2 SVGAGI. V lost 6 bases and J lost 11, with 17 bases in between. This CDR3 spans 13 amino acids. CDR3 DNA sequence: TGTGCCAGCAGCAGGGGCCAAGGTGGAACCCAGCATTTT. Protein product: CASSRGQGGTQHF.

This chain links TRBV7-9 with TRBJ1-2, with 12 bases matching TRBD1. The germline CDR1 and CDR2 sequences are SEHNR and FQNEAQ (reference sequence). The CDR3 covers 17 residues. J gave up 6 bases and V 5 bases, and 13 bases lay outside the gene matches. CDR3 DNA: TGTGCCAGCAGCCTCCTCCCTGGGACAGGGGGCGAGGATGGCTACACCTTC. Translation gives CASSLLPGTGGEDGYTF.

This clone came up a few times. This chain links TRBV2 with TRBJ1-1, with a possible D match to TRBD1 (5 bases). The CDR3 consists of 14 residues. The germline V and J ends were trimmed by 6 bases and 7 bases, with 18 bases remaining between them. Germline CDR1 and CDR2: SNHLY and FYNNEI. This chain's CDR3 is CASRQGASAYEAFF. The CDR3 region has the DNA TGTGCCAGCAGGCAGGGTGCCAGTGCTTATGAAGCTTTCTTT.

CDR3 residues: CAISDGGYGYTF. The CDR3 DNA is TGTGCCATCAGTGATGGGGGATATGGCTACACCTTC. V and J are TRBV10-3 and TRBJ1-2, with a possible D match to TRBD1 (5 bases). V was cut by 3 bases and J by 5 bases, with 7 bases left in between. CDR3 length: 12 residues. Looked up from germline, CDR1 is ENHRY and CDR2 is SYGVKD.

V is TRBV7-6 and J is TRBJ2-3; no reliable D call. V was trimmed by 2 bases and J by 2 bases, leaving 5 bases between them. The germline V gene has CDR1 SGHVS and CDR2 FNYEAQ. CDR3 size: 13 residues. The CDR3 loop reads CASSLMYTDTQYF. CDR3 nucleotide sequence: TGTGCCAGCAGCTTAATGTACACAGATACGCAGTATTTT.

This chain uses TRBV10-3 with TRBJ1-2; D perhaps matches TRBD1 (5 bases). In germline, CDR1 is ENHRY, CDR2 SYGVKD. This CDR3 comprises 13 residues. Trimming pared 0 bases from V and 6 bases from J, leaving 8 bases between. The CDR3 here is CAISESTDHGYTF. The CDR3 nucleotides read TGTGCCATCAGTGAGTCGACAGATCATGGCTACACCTTC.

J is TRBJ1-4 and V is TRBV7-9; the D is unclear. From germline, CDR1 is SEHNR and CDR2 FQNEAQ (reference sequence). V was trimmed by 3 bases and J by 0 bases, leaving 14 bases between them. This CDR3 spans 17 amino acids. This chain's CDR3 is CASSFSNAGATNEKLFF. The CDR3 DNA follows: TGTGCCAGCAGCTTCTCCAACGCGGGTGCAACTAATGAAAAACTGTTTTTT.

The rearrangement uses TRBV7-9 and TRBJ1-6, with TRBD1 identical over 10 bases. The CDR3 consists of 15 residues. V gave up 1 base and J gave up 7 bases; unmatched junction bases: 1. Looked up from germline, CDR1 is SEHNR and CDR2 is FQNEAQ (reference sequence). The CDR3 DNA reads as TGTGCCAGCAGCTTAGAGGGACAGGGGAATTCACCCCTCCACTTT. Translation gives CASSLEGQGNSPLHF.

The chain links TRBV28 to TRBJ1-5; maybe TRBD1 (5 bases). Trimming removed 7 bases at V and 3 bases at J, with 19 bases between. Germline V gene lookup returns CDR1 MDHEN and CDR2 SYDVKM. The CDR3 has 16 residues. CDR3 DNA sequence: TGTGCCAGCAAGGTGGTAACGGGGCCCGTCAATCAGCCCCAGCATTTT. Its protein is CASKVVTGPVNQPQHF.

This sequence joins TRBV6-4 and TRBJ2-3; the D is unclear. Looked up from germline, CDR1 is MRHNA and CDR2 is SNTAGT. The CDR3 contains 14 residues. Trimming left V 6 bases short and J 0 bases short, with 10 bases between. Here the CDR3 reads CASSPGSSTDTQYF. CDR3 DNA: TGTGCCAGCAGCCCAGGCTCTAGCACAGATACGCAGTATTTT.

The rearrangement joins TRBV19 to TRBJ1-2; 10 bases align to TRBD1. With V trimmed by 5 bases and J by 0 bases, 9 bases remained unmatched. The germline V gene encodes CDR1 LNHDA and CDR2 SQIVND (reference sequence). The CDR3 contains 17 residues. CDR3 amino acids: CASSARDRGRTNYGYTF. CDR3 DNA sequence: TGTGCCAGTAGTGCTCGGGACAGGGGAAGAACTAACTATGGCTACACCTTC.

J is TRBJ1-5 and V is TRBV7-9, with TRBD1 identical over 8 bases. There are 14 residues in the CDR3. Germline assignment: CDR1 SEHNR and CDR2 FQNEAQ (reference sequence). V shed 5 bases and J 5 bases; nucleotides not matched to a gene: 5. The CDR3: CASSPGGGHQPQHF. CDR3 sequence (DNA): TGTGCCAGCAGCCCAGGGGGCGGCCATCAGCCCCAGCATTTT.

CDR3 bases: TGCGCCAGCAGCTCCCAAGGGAACACTGAAGCTTTCTTT. This gives the protein CASSSQGNTEAFF. The rearrangement joins TRBV5-1 to TRBJ1-1, with D unresolved. V lost 3 bases, J lost 1 base, and 7 bases lay in between. The CDR3 covers 13 residues. Germline loops: CDR1 SGHRS, CDR2 YFSETQ. Full variable domain (outside the CDR3, taken from reference TRBV5-1 and TRBJ1-1): KAGVTQTPRYLIKTRGQQVTLSCSPISGHRSVSWYQQTPGQGLQFLFEYFSETQRNKGNFPGRFSGRQFSNSRSEMNVSTLELGDSALYLCASSSQGNTEAFFGQGTRLTVV.

This chain links TRBV6-1 with TRBJ1-6; unclear D gene. This CDR3 has 15 amino acids. Trimming left V 7 bases short and J 6 bases short, with 16 bases between. Germline assignment: CDR1 MNHNS and CDR2 SASEGT. The CDR3 is CASTFTETSNSPLHF. The CDR3 nucleotides read TGTGCCAGCACCTTCACAGAGACTTCTAATTCACCCCTCCACTTT.

Only one count was recorded for this clone. The chain carries TRBV6-6 and TRBJ2-1; a weak D match, TRBD2 (6 bases). Trimming took 5 bases from V and 2 from J, leaving 19 bases between them. Per germline, CDR1 MNHNY and CDR2 SVGAGI (reference sequence). This CDR3 region has 17 residues. DNA of the CDR3: TGTGCCAGCAGTCCCTATTCGACGGGAGCAGCCTACAATGAGCAGTTCTTC. Its translation: CASSPYSTGAAYNEQFF.

This clone occurred a few times. The chain employs TRBV5-1 and TRBJ1-1; a possible D gene is TRBD1 (6 bases). The CDR3 is made up of 14 amino acids. Germline assignment: CDR1 SGHRS and CDR2 YFSETQ. Deletions cut 7 bases from V and 5 bases from J, with 18 bases between. CDR3 protein: CASHPGGSGTEAFF. CDR3 in DNA: TGCGCCAGCCACCCGGGGGGCTCGGGGACTGAAGCTTTCTTT.

This chain uses TRBV20-1 with TRBJ1-2, with 11 bases lining up with TRBD1. The germline V gene encodes CDR1 DFQATT and CDR2 SNEGSKA (reference sequence). The CDR3 is 11 residues long. The junction had 1 base not matched to a gene; V was cut back by 5 bases and J by 8 bases. The CDR3 coding sequence is TGCAGTGCTTGGACAGGGGGCGGCTACACCTTC. This encodes CSAWTGGGYTF.

The CDR3 protein is CASSLQGSYEQYF. As DNA, the CDR3 is TGTGCCAGCAGCCTACAGGGTTCCTACGAGCAGTACTTC. This rearrangement joins TRBV12-3 or TRBV12-4 to TRBJ2-7, with D possibly being TRBD1 (6 bases). CDR3 length: 13 residues. V was clipped by 6 bases and J by 1 base, with 10 bases between them.

This chain links TRBV7-2 with TRBJ2-4; D is undetermined. Germline CDR1 reads SGHTA; CDR2 reads FQGNSA. Deletions cut 5 bases from V and 0 bases from J, with 14 bases between. The CDR3 loop spans 16 amino acids. The DNA of the CDR3 is TGTGCCAGCAGCGCTGGTGCGTCGGTAGCCAAAAACATTCAGTACTTC. It encodes CASSAGASVAKNIQYF. Full variable domain (remainder filled in from reference TRBV7-2 and TRBJ2-4): GAGVSQSPSNKVTEKGKDVELRCDPISGHTALYWYRQSLGQGLEFLIYFQGNSAPDKSGLPSDRFSAERTGGSVSTLTIQRTQQEDSAVYLCASSAGASVAKNIQYFGAGTRLSVL.

The gene calls are TRBV28 and TRBJ2-7; a weak D match, TRBD2 (6 bases). Germline assignment: CDR1 MDHEN and CDR2 SYDVKM. CDR3 size: 15 residues. Trimming took off 6 bases at V and 3 bases at J, with 18 bases between the two ends. The DNA for the CDR3 is TGTGCCAGCAGCGTAGGAGGGGATGGGATCTACGAGCAGTACTTC. Its translation: CASSVGGDGIYEQYF.

The J gene is TRBJ2-7, the V gene TRBV7-9; the match to TRBD2 covers 9 bases. This CDR3 is built from 14 residues. V trimming: 7 bases; J trimming: 5 bases; junction bases outside the gene matches: 9. CDR1 SEHNR and CDR2 FQNEAQ come from the germline V gene (reference sequence). CDR3 DNA sequence: TGTGCCAGCAATTCCGCGGGGGGGCGCAACGAGCAGTACTTC. This codes for CASNSAGGRNEQYF.

This sequence joins TRBV29-1 and TRBJ2-5; D is unclear. V lost 4 bases to trimming and J lost 3 bases, with 3 bases between them. CDR1 is SQVTM and CDR2 is ANQGSEA in the germline V gene. This CDR3 region has 10 residues. CDR3 residues: CSVGKETQYF. The CDR3 DNA follows: TGCAGCGTTGGAAAAGAGACCCAGTACTTC.

The chain links TRBV9 to TRBJ1-2, with no clear D. This CDR3 comprises 13 residues. Germline loops: CDR1 SGDLS, CDR2 YYNGEE. Trimming took 2 bases from V and 8 from J, leaving 13 bases between them. CDR3 in DNA: TGTGCCAGCAGCGTCGGGCAGGACTCCGGCTACACCTTC. The encoded protein is CASSVGQDSGYTF.

This rearrangement joins TRBV2 to TRBJ2-1; 8 nucleotides agree with TRBD2. The V and J ends lost 7 bases and 8 bases, in that order; junction bases with no gene match: 13. Germline loops: CDR1 SNHLY, CDR2 FYNNEI. This CDR3 is built from 15 residues. In nucleotides, the CDR3 is TGTGCCAGCATGATTCACGGGGGGGGCCGGGATGAGCAGTTCTTC. Encoded protein: CASMIHGGGRDEQFF.

The chain links TRBV5-1 to TRBJ2-1, with no clear D. CDR1 and CDR2 from the germline V gene are SGHRS and YFSETQ. This CDR3 region has 16 residues. With 0 bases removed from V and 0 bases from J, the gap between germline ends came to 10 bases. This chain's CDR3 is CASSLAESHSYNEQFF. DNA for the CDR3: TGCGCCAGCAGCTTGGCAGAGAGTCACTCCTACAATGAGCAGTTCTTC.

V and J are TRBV5-1 and TRBJ1-2; 10 nucleotides match TRBD1. The length of the CDR3 is 15 residues. Germline V gene sequence: CDR1 SGHRS, CDR2 YFSETQ. With V trimmed by 2 bases and J by 4 bases, 5 bases remained unmatched. The CDR3 protein is CASSFLDRGTYGYTF. The CDR3 nucleotides read TGCGCCAGCAGCTTTTTGGACAGGGGGACCTATGGCTACACCTTC.

The V gene is TRBV28, the J gene TRBJ2-7; maybe TRBD2 (5 bases). The CDR3 totals 15 residues. Trimming cost V 6 bases and J 3 bases, with 18 bases left between them. Germline CDR1 is MDHEN and CDR2 is SYDVKM. In DNA, the CDR3 is TGTGCCAGCAGCGGCGGAGAGGGAAGAATCTACGAGCAGTACTTC. Its translation is CASSGGEGRIYEQYF.

The chain joins TRBV6-5 to TRBJ1-3; D is undetermined. This CDR3 contains 13 residues. The V end lost 6 bases, the J end lost 4 bases, and 10 bases lay between the germline ends. Per the germline V gene, CDR1 is MNHEY and CDR2 is SVGAGI. The CDR3 DNA reads as TGTGCCAGCAGAACCTCCTCAGGAAACACCATATATTTT. It translates to CASRTSSGNTIYF.

V usage is TRBV27 and J usage is TRBJ2-1; the match to TRBD2 covers 8 bases. Trimming at V came to 4 bases and at J to 7 bases, leaving 9 bases not matched to a gene. Germline V gene data show CDR1 as MNHEY and CDR2 as SMNVEV (reference sequence). The CDR3 totals 15 residues. CDR3 in amino acids: CASSSPGGARNEQFF. CDR3 DNA: TGTGCCAGCAGTTCACCCGGGGGGGCCCGTAATGAGCAGTTCTTC.

Of note for this clone: This CDR3 is also generated by other DNA sequences in the sample. The gene calls are TRBV18 and TRBJ2-7, with 9 bases identical to TRBD1. This CDR3 region has 13 residues. In germline, CDR1 is KGHSH, CDR2 LQKENI. J gave up 6 bases and V 6 bases, and 6 bases lay outside the gene matches. CDR3 amino acids: CASSPGQGSEQYF. CDR3 bases: TGTGCCAGCTCCCCGGGACAGGGTTCCGAGCAGTACTTC.